This TCR beta chain was identified in a study of early T cells in non-severe SARS-CoV-2 infection. Background on the study: It was bulk RNA from unsorted whole blood that was sequenced, and the chains were unpaired.

Germline V gene lookup returns CDR1 MNHNS and CDR2 SASEGT. This CDR3 spans 14 amino acids. The trim removed 3 bases at V and 6 bases at J, leaving 7 bases unmatched. Study results and limitations: VDJdb matches were skewed toward anti-spike CD8 T cell responses.

Worth noting for this clonotype: Its antigen is still unknown.

Individual cDNA molecules were tagged with unique molecular identifiers, the study reported. One entry per CDR3 protein, called by TCRdb with MiXCR from the 5' RACE reads. The sample lists about 84,000 distinct CDR3 sequences; about 12% were seen once. The sample taken for sequencing was whole blood. This clonotype was obtained from an adult who was a healthcare worker with PCR-confirmed SARS-CoV-2 infection or an uninfected control (not recorded which). The gene calls are TRBV6-1 and TRBJ1-1; TRBD1 matches 7 bases. The CDR3 loop reads CASSDYRGSPEAFF. The CDR3, as DNA: TGTGCCAGCAGTGACTACAGGGGCTCCCCTGAAGCTTTCTTT.